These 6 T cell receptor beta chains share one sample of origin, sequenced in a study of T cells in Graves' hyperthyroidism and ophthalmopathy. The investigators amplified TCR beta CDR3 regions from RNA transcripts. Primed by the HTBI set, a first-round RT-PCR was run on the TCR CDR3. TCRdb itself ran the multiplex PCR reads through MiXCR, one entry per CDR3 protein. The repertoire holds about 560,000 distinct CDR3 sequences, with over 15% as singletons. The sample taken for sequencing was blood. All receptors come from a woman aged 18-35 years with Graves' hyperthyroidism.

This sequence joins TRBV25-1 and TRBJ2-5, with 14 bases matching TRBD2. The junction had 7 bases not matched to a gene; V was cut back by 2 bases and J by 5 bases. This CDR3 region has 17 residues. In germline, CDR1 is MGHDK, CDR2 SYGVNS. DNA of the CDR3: TGTGCCAGCAGTGAAAAGGGACTAGCGGGAGTTGGGGAGACCCAGTACTTC. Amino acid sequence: CASSEKGLAGVGETQYF.

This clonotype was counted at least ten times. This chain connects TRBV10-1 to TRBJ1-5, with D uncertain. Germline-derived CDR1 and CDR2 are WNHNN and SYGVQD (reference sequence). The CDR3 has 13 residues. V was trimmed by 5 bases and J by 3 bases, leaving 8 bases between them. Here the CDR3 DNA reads TGCGCCAGCAGTTGGGCCCTCAATCAGCCCCAGCATTTT. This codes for CASSWALNQPQHF.

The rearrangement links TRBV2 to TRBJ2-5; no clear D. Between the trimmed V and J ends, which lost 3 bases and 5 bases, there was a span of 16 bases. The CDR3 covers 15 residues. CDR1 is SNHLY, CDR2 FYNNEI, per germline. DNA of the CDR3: TGTGCCAGCAGTGACTGGGCGGAAGGTGTGGAGACCCAGTACTTC. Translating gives CASSDWAEGVETQYF.

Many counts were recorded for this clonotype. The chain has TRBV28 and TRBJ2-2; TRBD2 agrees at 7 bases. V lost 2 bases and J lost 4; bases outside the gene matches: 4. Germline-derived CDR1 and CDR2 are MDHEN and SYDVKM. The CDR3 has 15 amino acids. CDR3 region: CASSLAGVFTGELFF. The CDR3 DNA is TGTGCCAGCAGTTTAGCGGGAGTTTTCACCGGGGAGCTGTTTTTT.

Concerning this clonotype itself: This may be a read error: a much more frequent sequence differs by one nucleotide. For the CDR3, the DNA is TGTGCCAGCAGTGGAGGGCGGGGGGGCTTCAATGAGCAGTTCTTC. Its protein product is CASSGGRGGFNEQFF. The chain uses TRBV2 and TRBJ2-1; TRBD2 matches at 9 bases. The germline V gene has CDR1 SNHLY and CDR2 FYNNEI. The CDR3 has 15 amino acids. The J segment lost 6 bases and the V segment lost 4 bases, leaving 7 bases of the junction unmatched. Full variable domain (rest looked up from reference TRBV2 and TRBJ2-1): EPEVTQTPSHQVTQMGQEVILRCVPISNHLYFYWYRQILGQKVEFLVSFYNNEISEKSEIFDDQFSVERPDGSNFTLKIRSTKLEDSAMYFCASSGGRGGFNEQFFGPGTRLTVL.

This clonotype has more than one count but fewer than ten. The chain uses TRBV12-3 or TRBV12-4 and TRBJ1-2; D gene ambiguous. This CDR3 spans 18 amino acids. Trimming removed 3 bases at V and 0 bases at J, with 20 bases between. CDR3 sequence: CASSFRAAVYYPNYGYTF. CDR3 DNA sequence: TGTGCCAGCAGTTTTAGGGCGGCGGTTTATTATCCTAACTATGGCTACACCTTC.